The 20 T cell receptor beta chains below were found in one sample sequenced in a study of blood T cells in healthy people across ages. The second PCR ran 7 to 11 cycles with a sample-barcoded 5' primer and J-beta primers. TCRdb fed the 5' RACE reads into MiXCR, producing one record per CDR3 protein. This table has 800,000 to 900,000 distinct CDR3 sequences, around 62% appearing once. Sample: blood. The origin of the receptors is a man aged 30 to 39 in good health.

As concerns this clonotype: Possible read error: a much larger clone is one base away. The chain recombines TRBV30 with TRBJ2-4; possible D gene TRBD2, 6 bases. The V gene's germline CDR1 is GTSNPN and CDR2 SVGIG (reference sequence). V lost 6 bases, J lost 0 bases, and 9 bases lay in between. The CDR3 has 13 residues. CDR3 residues: CACSGLAKNIQYF. The CDR3 DNA sequence: TGTGCCTGTTCGGGACTAGCCAAAAACATTCAGTACTTC.

The chain recombines TRBV20-1 with TRBJ2-3; D might be TRBD2 (5 bases). CDR1 DFQATT and CDR2 SNEGSKA come from the germline V gene (reference sequence). This CDR3 is 15 amino acids long. The V gene lost 3 bases and the J gene lost 1 base, with 14 bases spanning the gap. CDR3 sequence (DNA): TGCAGTGCTAGCGAGGGTCGAAGGGGCACAGATACGCAGTATTTT. It yields the protein CSASEGRRGTDTQYF.

The chain joins TRBV7-9 to TRBJ2-3; TRBD2 is a possible D gene (5 bases). Between the trimmed V and J ends, which lost 5 bases and 10 bases, there was a span of 13 bases. In germline, CDR1 is SEHNR, CDR2 FQNEAQ (reference sequence). This CDR3 has 12 residues. The CDR3 region is CASSLEGNAQYF. In DNA form, the CDR3 reads TGTGCCAGCAGCCTTGAGGGTAATGCGCAGTATTTT.

This chain links TRBV7-2 with TRBJ2-7, with a possible D match to TRBD2 (6 bases). The CDR3 has 14 residues. V was trimmed by 2 bases and J by 0 bases, leaving 8 bases between them. CDR1 SGHTA and CDR2 FQGNSA come from the germline V gene. The CDR3 bases are TGTGCCAGCAGCTTATTCGGGAGCTCCTACGAGCAGTACTTC. Translated: CASSLFGSSYEQYF.

V and J are TRBV7-9 and TRBJ2-1; D not certain. The V and J ends lost 8 bases and 0 bases respectively, with 8 bases between them. This CDR3 has 13 residues. Germline CDR1 is SEHNR and CDR2 is FQNEAQ (reference sequence). CDR3 DNA sequence: TGTGCCAGCCCCCGCCCCTCCTACAATGAGCAGTTCTTC. Its translation: CASPRPSYNEQFF.

There are a few counts of this clonotype. The chain employs TRBV7-2 and TRBJ1-4, with a possible D match to TRBD1 (5 bases). This CDR3 spans 14 amino acids. Deletions cut 5 bases from V and 7 bases from J, with 14 bases between. Germline V gene data show CDR1 as SGHTA and CDR2 as FQGNSA. CDR3 sequence reads: CASSRGLRGEKLFF. CDR3 sequence (DNA): TGTGCCAGCAGCCGGGGACTGAGAGGTGAAAAACTGTTTTTT.

CDR3 sequence reads: CASSGRATEADLFF. CDR3 nucleotide sequence: TGTGCCAGCAGTGGCCGGGCCACTGAAGCGGACTTGTTCTTC. V and J are TRBV2 and TRBJ2-1; D might be TRBD2 (5 bases). Germline assignment: CDR1 SNHLY and CDR2 FYNNEI. With 4 bases removed from V and 15 bases from J, the gap between germline ends came to 22 bases. This CDR3 contains 14 residues.

This clonotype occurred many times. This chain uses TRBV4-2 with TRBJ2-1; D ambiguous. There are 15 residues in the CDR3. Trimming removed 4 bases at V and 6 bases at J, with 16 bases between. Per the germline V gene, CDR1 is LGHNA and CDR2 is YNFKEQ. CDR3 residues: CASSPSPERPNEQFF. CDR3 DNA: TGTGCCAGCAGCCCCTCTCCTGAGCGCCCCAATGAGCAGTTCTTC.

This clonotype was detected a few times. The chain is built from TRBV15 and TRBJ2-1; no clear D gene. CDR3 length equals 15 residues. Germline CDR1 LNHNV, CDR2 YYDKDF (reference sequence). The ends were cut back, 2 bases at V and 8 bases at J, with 16 bases in the middle. This chain's CDR3 is CATSRPGLLFYEQFF. The CDR3 region has the DNA TGTGCCACCAGCAGACCCGGATTATTGTTTTATGAGCAGTTCTTC.

The J gene is TRBJ1-2, the V gene TRBV7-2; 7 nucleotides match TRBD1. Germline V gene lookup returns CDR1 SGHTA and CDR2 FQGNSA. The CDR3 extends over 14 amino acids. V trimming: 1 base; J trimming: 6 bases; junction bases outside the gene matches: 5. The CDR3 DNA reads as TGTGCCAGCAGCTTAGGACAGGGATCTAATGGCTACACCTTC. Translated: CASSLGQGSNGYTF.

The J gene is TRBJ1-5, the V gene TRBV13; 8 bases agree with TRBD1. The CDR3 is made up of 15 amino acids. CDR1 is PRHDT and CDR2 is FYEKMQ in the germline V gene (reference sequence). The J segment lost 5 bases and the V segment lost 2 bases, leaving 5 bases of the junction unmatched. The CDR3 loop is CASSLKVQGDQPQHF. Here the CDR3 DNA reads TGTGCCAGCAGCTTAAAGGTACAGGGGGATCAGCCCCAGCATTTT.

The rearrangement links TRBV13 to TRBJ2-1, with D possibly being TRBD1 (6 bases). Germline V gene sequence: CDR1 PRHDT, CDR2 FYEKMQ (reference sequence). The CDR3 contains 13 residues. The V end lost 0 bases, the J end lost 15 bases, and 15 bases lay between the germline ends. This CDR3 reads CASSLGQGGPRFF. DNA of the CDR3: TGTGCCAGCAGCTTAGGCCAAGGGGGACCCCGGTTCTTC.

This clonotype turned up a few times. This chain uses TRBV12-3 or TRBV12-4 with TRBJ1-1; D gene ambiguous. The V gene lost 6 bases and the J gene lost 0 bases, with 8 bases spanning the gap. The CDR3 has 13 amino acids. In DNA form, the CDR3 reads TGTGCCAGCAGCTTGGGGATGAACACTGAAGCTTTCTTT. Amino acid sequence: CASSLGMNTEAFF.

The chain links TRBV20-1 to TRBJ2-7; possible D gene TRBD1, 7 bases. Deletions cut 6 bases from V and 0 bases from J, with 9 bases between. CDR1 and CDR2 (germline): DFQATT, SNEGSKA (reference sequence). The CDR3 totals 12 residues. DNA for the CDR3: TGCAGTGCCCAGGGGGGCTCCTACGAGCAGTACTTC. This codes for CSAQGGSYEQYF.

This clonotype was detected a few times. The chain combines TRBV7-8 with TRBJ2-6, with a weak D call TRBD1 (6 bases). Deletions cut 3 bases from V and 0 bases from J, with 9 bases between. The CDR3 contains 16 residues. The germline V gene has CDR1 SGHVS and CDR2 FQNEAQ. CDR3 protein: CASSLGAISGANVLTF. CDR3 nucleotides: TGTGCCAGCAGCTTGGGGGCGATCTCTGGGGCCAACGTCCTGACTTTC.

The chain links TRBV6-2 or TRBV6-3 to TRBJ2-1; D may be TRBD1 (5 bases). CDR1 and CDR2 from the germline V gene are MNHEY and SVGEGT. V was trimmed by 0 bases and J by 8 bases, leaving 8 bases between them. This CDR3 has 13 residues. This CDR3 reads CASSYSRGHEQFF. The CDR3 DNA reads TGTGCCAGCAGTTACTCAAGGGGCCATGAGCAGTTCTTC.

This clonotype appeared many times. The chain has TRBV7-9 and TRBJ1-2, with 11 bases identical to TRBD1. Germline CDR1 is SEHNR and CDR2 is FQNEAQ (reference sequence). The CDR3 has 14 amino acids. Unmatched junction bases numbered 5, after V lost 4 bases and J lost 7 bases. This chain's CDR3 is CASSSSGTGGGYTF. In DNA form, the CDR3 reads TGTGCCAGCAGCTCCTCCGGGACAGGGGGTGGCTACACCTTC.

V gene TRBV10-3 combines with J gene TRBJ2-1; 10 bases agree with TRBD1. Germline assignment: CDR1 ENHRY and CDR2 SYGVKD. The CDR3 sequence is 13 residues long. J lost 5 bases, V lost 6 bases, and 1 base had no gene match. The CDR3 sequence: CAIRGTGDNEQFF. The CDR3 nucleotides are TGTGCCATCAGGGGGACAGGGGACAATGAGCAGTTCTTC.

CDR3 residues: CASSLWGKNEKLFF. For the CDR3, the DNA is TGTGCCAGCAGTTTATGGGGGAAGAATGAAAAACTGTTTTTT. V and J are TRBV12-3 or TRBV12-4 and TRBJ1-4; perhaps TRBD1 as D (5 bases). With 2 bases removed from V and 5 bases from J, the gap between germline ends came to 9 bases. This CDR3 has 14 amino acids.

CDR3 loop: CSVGTSGQETQYF. The CDR3 DNA reads as TGCAGCGTCGGGACTAGCGGGCAAGAGACCCAGTACTTC. The V gene is TRBV29-1, the J gene TRBJ2-5; TRBD2 matches at 12 bases. Germline V gene lookup returns CDR1 SQVTM and CDR2 ANQGSEA. CDR3 length: 13 amino acids. The J segment lost 2 bases and the V segment lost 6 bases, leaving 1 base of the junction unmatched.